Detailed here is one TCR beta chain. Its antigen is not identified. This sample is part of a study of T cell responses to AZD1222 COVID-19 vaccine. Clones were read by immunoSEQ multiplex PCR, and TCRdb kept only the in-frame ones, dropping some. The data contain about 100,000 clones, around nine tenths of them seen just once; the ten biggest clones take up about 3%. Overall study findings and caveats: Donors in the cohort were predominantly white British and more often female, and clonal diversity was possibly underestimated.

Trimming removed 5 bases from V and 0 bases from J, with 13 bases in between. CDR1 and CDR2 from the germline V gene are SGHTA and FQGTGA. The CDR3 spans 16 residues. The sequence came from an adult in good health. The material was peripheral blood, obtained on day 0 of AZD1222 vaccination. This sequence joins TRBV7-3 and TRBJ2-2; TRBD1 is a possible D gene (5 bases). CDR3 loop: CASSPDSQANTGELFF. The CDR3 nucleotides are TGTGCCAGCAGCCCTGATTCACAGGCGAACACCGGGGAGCTGTTTTTT. The full variable domain, completed using reference TRBV7-3 and TRBJ2-2, is GAGVSQTPSNKVTEKGKYVELRCDPISGHTALYWYRQSLGQGPEFLIYFQGTGAADDSGLPNDRFFAVRPEGSVSTLKIQRTERGDSAVYLCASSPDSQANTGELFFGEGSRLTVL.